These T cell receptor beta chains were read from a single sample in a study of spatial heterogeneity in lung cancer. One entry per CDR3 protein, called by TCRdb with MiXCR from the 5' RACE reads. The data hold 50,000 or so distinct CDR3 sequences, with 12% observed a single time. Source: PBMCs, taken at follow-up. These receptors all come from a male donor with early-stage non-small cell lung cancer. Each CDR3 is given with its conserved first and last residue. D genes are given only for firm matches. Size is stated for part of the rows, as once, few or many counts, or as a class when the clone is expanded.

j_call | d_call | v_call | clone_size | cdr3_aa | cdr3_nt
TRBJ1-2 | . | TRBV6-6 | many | CATSYLQANYGYTF | TGTGCCACGAGTTACTTGCAGGCCAACTATGGCTACACCTTC
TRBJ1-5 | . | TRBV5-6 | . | CASSQQEFSPQHF | TGTGCCAGCAGCCAACAGGAGTTCAGCCCCCAGCATTTT
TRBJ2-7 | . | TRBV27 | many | CASRTSAEQYF | TGTGCCAGCAGAACCTCGGCCGAGCAGTACTTC
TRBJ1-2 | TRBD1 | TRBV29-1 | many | CSVENPGQGFGGYTF | TGCAGCGTTGAAAATCCGGGACAGGGATTTGGCGGCTACACCTTC
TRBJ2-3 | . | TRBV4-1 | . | CASSQGTESGESQYF | TGCGCCAGCAGCCAAGGGACAGAAAGCGGGGAATCGCAGTATTTT
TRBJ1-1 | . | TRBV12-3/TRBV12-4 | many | CASRLQVNTEAFF | TGTGCCAGCAGACTTCAGGTGAACACTGAAGCTTTCTTT
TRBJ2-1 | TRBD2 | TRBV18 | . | CASSPRRERDLGQFF | TGTGCCAGCTCACCAAGGCGGGAGCGTGACCTAGGGCAGTTCTTC
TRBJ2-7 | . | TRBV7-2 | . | CASSLGGPRSYEQYF | TGTGCCAGCAGCTTAGGGGGTCCCCGCTCCTACGAGCAGTACTTC
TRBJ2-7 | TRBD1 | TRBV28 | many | CASSLGTVQYF | TGTGCCAGCAGTCTCGGGACAGTGCAGTACTTC
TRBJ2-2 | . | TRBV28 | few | CASSSLTGPGELFF | TGTGCCAGCAGTTCTCTCACAGGGCCCGGGGAGCTGTTTTTT
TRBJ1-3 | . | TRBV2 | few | CASSARATGNTIYF | TGTGCCAGCAGTGCCAGGGCAACTGGAAACACCATATATTTT
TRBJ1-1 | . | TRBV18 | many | CASLEANTEAFF | TGTGCCAGCTTAGAAGCGAACACTGAAGCTTTCTTT
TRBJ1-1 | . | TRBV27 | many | CASSPSASANTEAFF | TGTGCCAGCAGTCCCTCCGCTAGCGCGAACACTGAAGCTTTCTTT
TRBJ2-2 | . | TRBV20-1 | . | CSARGGPGTWTGELFF | TGCAGTGCTAGGGGAGGTCCCGGGACTTGGACCGGGGAGCTGTTTTTT
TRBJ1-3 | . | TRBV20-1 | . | CSVQLSGNTIYF | TGCAGTGTTCAGCTATCTGGAAACACCATATATTTT
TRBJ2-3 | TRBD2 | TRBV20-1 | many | CSARRKASGRLADTQYF | TGCAGTGCTAGAAGGAAGGCTAGCGGGAGATTAGCAGATACGCAGTATTTT
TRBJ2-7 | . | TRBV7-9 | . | CASSSTVMATYEQYF | TGTGCCAGCAGTTCGACAGTTATGGCCACCTACGAGCAGTACTTC
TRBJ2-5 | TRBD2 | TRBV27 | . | CASGGLATDETQYF | TGTGCCAGCGGCGGACTAGCGACGGACGAGACCCAGTACTTC
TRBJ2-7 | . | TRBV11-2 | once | CASSPKRDRTYEQYF | TGTGCCAGCAGCCCGAAGCGGGACAGGACCTACGAGCAGTACTTC
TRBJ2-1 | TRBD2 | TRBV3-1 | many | CASSPSGAGGRFNSYNEQFF | TGTGCCAGCAGCCCCTCGGGCGCGGGGGGGCGTTTCAACTCCTACAATGAGCAGTTCTTC
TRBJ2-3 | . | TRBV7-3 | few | CASSLTAVRDTQYF | TGTGCCAGCAGCTTAACGGCGGTCCGAGATACGCAGTATTTT
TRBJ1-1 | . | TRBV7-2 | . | CASSFRGQGRTEAFF | TGTGCCAGCAGCTTTCGGGGCCAGGGGCGGACTGAAGCTTTCTTT
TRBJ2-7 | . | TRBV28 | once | CASRRPGGASYEQYF | TGTGCCAGCAGAAGGCCGGGCGGGGCCTCCTACGAGCAGTACTTC
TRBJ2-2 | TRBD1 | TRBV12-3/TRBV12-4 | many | CASRDRGVTGELFF | TGTGCCAGCCGGGACAGGGGAGTCACCGGGGAGCTGTTTTTT
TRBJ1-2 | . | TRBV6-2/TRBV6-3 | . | CASSYDGYGYTF | TGTGCCAGCAGTTACGACGGCTATGGCTACACCTTC
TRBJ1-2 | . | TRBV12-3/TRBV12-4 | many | CASSLSIRGGRHGYTF | TGTGCCAGCAGTTTATCTATTCGGGGGGGCCGCCATGGCTACACCTTC
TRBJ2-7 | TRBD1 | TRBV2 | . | CASSVRTGTYEQYF | TGTGCCAGCAGTGTGAGGACAGGGACCTACGAGCAGTACTTC
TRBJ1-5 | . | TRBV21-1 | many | CASSKVFAEQGEGNQPQHF | TGTGCCAGCAGCAAAGTTTTCGCCGAACAGGGAGAGGGCAATCAGCCCCAGCATTTT
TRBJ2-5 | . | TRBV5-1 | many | CASSPGGQETQYF | TGCGCCAGCAGCCCGGGCGGTCAAGAGACCCAGTACTTC
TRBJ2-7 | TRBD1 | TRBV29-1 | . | CSVKLTTGVTYEQYF | TGCAGCGTCAAACTCACGACAGGGGTAACCTACGAGCAGTACTTC
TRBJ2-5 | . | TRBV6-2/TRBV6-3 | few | CASSYSSGRETQYF | TGTGCCAGCAGTTACTCGTCGGGGCGGGAGACCCAGTACTTC
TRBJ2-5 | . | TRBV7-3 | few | CASSRSSVETQYF | TGTGCCAGCAGCCGCTCTAGCGTTGAGACCCAGTACTTC
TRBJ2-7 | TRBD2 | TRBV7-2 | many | CASSLGSGRGGSYEQYF | TGTGCCAGCAGCTTAGGTAGCGGGAGGGGAGGGAGCTACGAGCAGTACTTC
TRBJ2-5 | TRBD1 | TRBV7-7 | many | CASSSRQGLETQYF | TGTGCCAGCAGCTCCCGACAGGGGCTGGAGACCCAGTACTTC
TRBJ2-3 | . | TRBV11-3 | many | CASSLDQGTDTQYF | TGTGCCAGCAGCTTAGATCAGGGGACAGATACGCAGTATTTT
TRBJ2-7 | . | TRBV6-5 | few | CASSDSSEQYF | TGTGCCAGCAGTGACAGTTCCGAGCAGTACTTC
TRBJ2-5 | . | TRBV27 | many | CASSPSPKTQYF | TGTGCCAGCAGTCCCTCCCCCAAGACCCAGTACTTC
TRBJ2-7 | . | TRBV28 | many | CASSLYSEQYF | TGTGCCAGCAGTTTATACTCCGAGCAGTACTTC
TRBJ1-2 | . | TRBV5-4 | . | CASSSYTQGLFGYTF | TGTGCCAGCAGCTCGTACACACAGGGACTCTTTGGCTACACCTTC